These 22 T cell receptor beta chains were sequenced from one sample in a study of identical twins. TCRdb re-called the 5' RACE reads with MiXCR, one entry per CDR3 protein. The sample includes fewer than 250,000 distinct CDR3 sequences, 6.5% to 9% of them seen just once. The data also belong to a second study, concerning yellow fever vaccine responses in identical twins.

The specimen sequenced was CD8+ T cells sorted from blood. All receptors derive from a woman under 30 in good health.

The V and J genes are TRBV7-3 and TRBJ2-1; 8 positions match TRBD1. Germline values: CDR1 SGHTA, CDR2 FQGTGA. Losses at the gene ends were 3 bases for V and 5 bases for J; bases not matched to a gene: 12. This CDR3 has 17 amino acids. CDR3 sequence (DNA): TGTGCCAGCAGCTTCGTACCAGGGGGCGCGAGGGACAATGAGCAGTTCTTC. Residues: CASSFVPGGARDNEQFF.

This clonotype was recorded a few times. The rearrangement joins TRBV7-6 to TRBJ2-7, with D perhaps matching TRBD2 (5 bases). Trimming cost V 2 bases and J 2 bases, with 16 bases left between them. Germline V gene lookup returns CDR1 SGHVS and CDR2 FNYEAQ. This CDR3 contains 16 residues. CDR3 sequence: CASSLRARDLPYEQYF. The CDR3 DNA sequence: TGTGCCAGCAGCTTAAGGGCCCGGGATCTCCCCTACGAGCAGTACTTC.

This rearrangement joins TRBV7-9 to TRBJ2-3; 7 positions agree with TRBD1. This CDR3 has 16 amino acids. The germline CDR1 and CDR2 sequences are SEHNR and FQNEAQ (reference sequence). With V trimmed by 5 bases and J by 2 bases, 10 bases remained unmatched. DNA for the CDR3: TGTGCCAGCAGCCCCCGACAGGGTGGTATCACAGATACGCAGTATTTT. It codes for CASSPRQGGITDTQYF.

This clonotype was observed at least ten times. V and J are TRBV6-5 and TRBJ2-5; D may be TRBD1 (6 bases). Trimming stripped 0 bases from V and 5 bases from J, with 13 bases between. CDR1 is MNHEY, CDR2 SVGAGI, per germline. The CDR3 length is 15 residues. The CDR3 sequence: CASSYSGRGLETQYF. The CDR3 DNA is TGTGCCAGCAGTTACTCCGGCAGGGGATTGGAGACCCAGTACTTC.

J is TRBJ2-2 and V is TRBV2; D is unclear. CDR3 size: 16 residues. V was pared by 4 bases and J by 2 bases, with 14 bases between. Germline lookup yields CDR1 SNHLY and CDR2 FYNNEI. The CDR3 bases are TGTGCCAGCAGTGGGGCCTCGCCCCTAAACACCGGGGAGCTGTTTTTT. Its protein is CASSGASPLNTGELFF.

The table lists this clonotype with a few counts. The V call is TRBV7-9, the J call TRBJ2-1, with TRBD2 as a possible D gene (5 bases). CDR3 length: 14 residues. Trimming removed 3 bases at V and 3 bases at J, with 9 bases between. The germline CDR1 and CDR2 sequences are SEHNR and FQNEAQ (reference sequence). The CDR3 DNA sequence: TGTGCCAGCAGCTTGTCCGGGATCTACAATGAGCAGTTCTTC. It translates to CASSLSGIYNEQFF.

This clonotype was detected only a few times. CDR3 DNA sequence: TGCAGTGCTAGAGATCCCCGCACTCCCCCCTACGAGCAGTACTTC. It specifies CSARDPRTPPYEQYF. V usage is TRBV20-1 and J usage is TRBJ2-7; D not certain. V was pared by 0 bases and J by 2 bases, with 14 bases between. Germline assignment: CDR1 DFQATT and CDR2 SNEGSKA (reference sequence). The CDR3 loop spans 15 amino acids.

The chain couples TRBV13 to TRBJ1-1; D is unresolved. The CDR3 is made up of 14 amino acids. From germline, CDR1 is PRHDT and CDR2 FYEKMQ (reference sequence). Between the trimmed V and J ends, which lost 5 bases and 1 base, there was a span of 11 bases. The CDR3 loop is CASSPVPRNTEAFF. The CDR3 coding sequence is TGTGCCAGCAGCCCGGTCCCCAGGAACACTGAAGCTTTCTTT.

The V and J genes are TRBV7-9 and TRBJ2-7, with TRBD1 as a possible D gene (5 bases). Germline V gene lookup returns CDR1 SEHNR and CDR2 FQNEAQ (reference sequence). The CDR3 loop spans 15 amino acids. The ends were cut back, 4 bases at V and 2 bases at J, with 15 bases in the middle. The CDR3 nucleotides read TGTGCCAGCAGCTCAGGACACGCTCTAGCCTACGAGCAGTACTTC. Translation gives CASSSGHALAYEQYF.

Ten or more counts support this clonotype. This chain connects TRBV15 to TRBJ1-1; TRBD1 aligns across 10 bases. Trimming at V came to 3 bases and at J to 4 bases, leaving 5 bases not matched to a gene. In germline, CDR1 is LNHNV, CDR2 YYDKDF (reference sequence). This CDR3 comprises 15 residues. The CDR3 DNA sequence: TGTGCCACCAGCAGGGACAGGGGGGCGAGCACTGAAGCTTTCTTT. Residues: CATSRDRGASTEAFF.

This clonotype was observed many times. The gene calls are TRBV10-2 and TRBJ2-4, with unresolved D. The CDR3 spans 13 residues. Germline CDR1 reads WSHSY; CDR2 reads SAAADI. The V end lost 6 bases, the J end lost 7 bases, and 13 bases lay between the germline ends. The CDR3: CASSLSDDNIQYF. As DNA, the CDR3 is TGCGCCAGCAGCCTATCAGACGATAACATTCAGTACTTC.

In its sample, this clonotype was seen many times. This chain uses TRBV6-2 or TRBV6-3 with TRBJ1-3; D remains unclear. Germline V gene data show CDR1 as MNHEY and CDR2 as SVGEGT. V was trimmed by 1 base and J by 0 bases, leaving 7 bases between them. This CDR3 region has 15 residues. In nucleotides, the CDR3 is TGTGCCAGCAGTTACTGGGAGGGCTCTGGAAACACCATATATTTT. Its protein is CASSYWEGSGNTIYF.

This clonotype appeared many times. The J gene is TRBJ2-1, the V gene TRBV12-3 or TRBV12-4; D might be TRBD1 or TRBD2, each matching 5 bases. This CDR3 spans 15 amino acids. V gave up 3 bases and J gave up 4 bases, with 13 bases separating them. This chain's CDR3 is CASSFLGDGYNEQFF. For the CDR3, the DNA is TGTGCCAGCAGTTTTCTGGGGGATGGTTACAATGAGCAGTTCTTC.

This clonotype was counted many times. The chain joins TRBV5-1 to TRBJ2-3; D remains ambiguous. The CDR3 loop spans 17 amino acids. V lost 0 bases and J lost 0, with 14 bases in between. Germline V gives CDR1 SGHRS, CDR2 YFSETQ. The CDR3 region has the DNA TGCGCCAGCAGCTTGGGGCAGCGACCTGGGAGCACAGATACGCAGTATTTT. Translation gives CASSLGQRPGSTDTQYF.

This clonotype came up a few times. The chain is built from TRBV4-1 and TRBJ1-4; the match to TRBD1 covers 8 bases. This CDR3 region has 17 residues. Trimming took 3 bases from V and 2 from J; bases not matched to a gene: 8. Germline V gene data show CDR1 as MGHRA and CDR2 as YSYEKL. The DNA for the CDR3 is TGCGCCAGCAGCCACCGATTACAGGGGGGGACTAATGAAAAACTGTTTTTT. It translates to CASSHRLQGGTNEKLFF.

This clonotype was counted ten times or more. The rearrangement links TRBV7-9 to TRBJ1-5; TRBD1 matches 7 bases. The CDR3 has 16 amino acids. The V and J ends lost 5 bases and 1 base, in that order; junction bases with no gene match: 8. Germline CDR1 is SEHNR and CDR2 is FQNEAQ (reference sequence). CDR3 nucleotide sequence: TGTGCCAGCAGCCCACGCGGGACAGCAAGCAATCAGCCCCAGCATTTT. Its protein is CASSPRGTASNQPQHF.

As concerns this clonotype: The CDR3 does not close with the conserved phenylalanine or tryptophan, likely indicating a read error. No DNA is shown, since the ends of the CDR3 on it are uncertain; the CDR3 is the one TCRdb lists. The V and J genes are TRBV4-1 and TRBJ2-3; no check of the table's D call, TRBD2, against the DNA was made. The CDR3 numbers 12 amino acids, ends counted. The germline gives CDR1 MGHRA, CDR2 YSYEKL. CDR3 loop: CASSLGGDTQYL.

This clonotype was detected a few times. The J gene is TRBJ2-1, the V gene TRBV25-1; 11 bases fit TRBD1. The CDR3 is 15 residues long. The V gene's germline CDR1 is MGHDK and CDR2 SYGVNS. V dropped 5 bases and J dropped 7; count of bases not matched to a gene: 7. The CDR3 nucleotides read TGTGCCAGCAGTTATACCGGGACAGGGGGAAATGAGCAGTTCTTC. It specifies CASSYTGTGGNEQFF. Complete variable domain (other parts from reference TRBV25-1 and TRBJ2-1): EADIYQTPRYLVIGTGKKITLECSQTMGHDKMYWYQQDPGMELHLIHYSYGVNSTEKGDLSSESTVSRIRTEHFPLTLESARPSHTSQYLCASSYTGTGGNEQFFGPGTRLTVL.

This clonotype turned up a few times. The gene calls are TRBV28 and TRBJ2-3; D gene uncertain. The germline CDR1 and CDR2 sequences are MDHEN and SYDVKM. The CDR3 runs to 13 residues. Trimming took 3 bases from V and 6 from J, leaving 10 bases between them. The CDR3 DNA follows: TGTGCCAGCAGTTTGACGATGAAGGATACGCAGTATTTT. It encodes CASSLTMKDTQYF.

The gene calls are TRBV6-5 and TRBJ2-3; 9 bases are a match to TRBD1. Germline CDR1 is MNHEY and CDR2 is SVGAGI. The CDR3 loop spans 19 amino acids. The V segment lost 0 bases and the J segment 0 bases; nucleotides outside the gene matches: 10. The CDR3 loop is CASSYSPPGQGFSTDTQYF. CDR3 DNA sequence: TGTGCCAGCAGTTACTCCCCTCCGGGACAGGGTTTTAGCACAGATACGCAGTATTTT.

This clonotype was recorded a few times. The chain has TRBV12-3 or TRBV12-4 and TRBJ2-1; the match to TRBD2 covers 8 bases. This CDR3 comprises 15 residues. Losses at the gene ends were 5 bases for V and 5 bases for J; bases not matched to a gene: 8. The CDR3 region is CASSDREGGHNEQFF. DNA of the CDR3: TGTGCCAGCAGTGATCGGGAGGGTGGACACAATGAGCAGTTCTTC.

This clonotype was seen at least ten times. The rearrangement links TRBV5-1 to TRBJ1-1; D remains unclear. The CDR3 spans 13 residues. From germline, CDR1 is SGHRS and CDR2 YFSETQ. V gave up 10 bases and J gave up 8 bases, with 21 bases separating them. The chain's CDR3 is CASLGSMETEAFF. The CDR3 nucleotides read TGCGCCTCCCTCGGGAGTATGGAGACCGAAGCTTTCTTT.